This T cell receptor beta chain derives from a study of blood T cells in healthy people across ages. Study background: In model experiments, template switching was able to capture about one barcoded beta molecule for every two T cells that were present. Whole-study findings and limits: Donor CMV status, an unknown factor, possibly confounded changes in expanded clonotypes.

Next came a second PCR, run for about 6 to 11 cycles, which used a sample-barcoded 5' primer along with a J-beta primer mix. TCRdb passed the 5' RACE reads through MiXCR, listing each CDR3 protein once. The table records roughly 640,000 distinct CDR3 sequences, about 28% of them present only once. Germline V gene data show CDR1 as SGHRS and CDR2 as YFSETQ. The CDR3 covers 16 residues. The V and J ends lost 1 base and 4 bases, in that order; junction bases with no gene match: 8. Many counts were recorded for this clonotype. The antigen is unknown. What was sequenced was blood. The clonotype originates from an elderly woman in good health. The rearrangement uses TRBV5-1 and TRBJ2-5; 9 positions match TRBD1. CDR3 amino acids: CASSLTGGDVIETQYF. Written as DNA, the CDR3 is TGCGCCAGCAGCTTGACAGGGGGCGATGTTATAGAGACCCAGTACTTC.